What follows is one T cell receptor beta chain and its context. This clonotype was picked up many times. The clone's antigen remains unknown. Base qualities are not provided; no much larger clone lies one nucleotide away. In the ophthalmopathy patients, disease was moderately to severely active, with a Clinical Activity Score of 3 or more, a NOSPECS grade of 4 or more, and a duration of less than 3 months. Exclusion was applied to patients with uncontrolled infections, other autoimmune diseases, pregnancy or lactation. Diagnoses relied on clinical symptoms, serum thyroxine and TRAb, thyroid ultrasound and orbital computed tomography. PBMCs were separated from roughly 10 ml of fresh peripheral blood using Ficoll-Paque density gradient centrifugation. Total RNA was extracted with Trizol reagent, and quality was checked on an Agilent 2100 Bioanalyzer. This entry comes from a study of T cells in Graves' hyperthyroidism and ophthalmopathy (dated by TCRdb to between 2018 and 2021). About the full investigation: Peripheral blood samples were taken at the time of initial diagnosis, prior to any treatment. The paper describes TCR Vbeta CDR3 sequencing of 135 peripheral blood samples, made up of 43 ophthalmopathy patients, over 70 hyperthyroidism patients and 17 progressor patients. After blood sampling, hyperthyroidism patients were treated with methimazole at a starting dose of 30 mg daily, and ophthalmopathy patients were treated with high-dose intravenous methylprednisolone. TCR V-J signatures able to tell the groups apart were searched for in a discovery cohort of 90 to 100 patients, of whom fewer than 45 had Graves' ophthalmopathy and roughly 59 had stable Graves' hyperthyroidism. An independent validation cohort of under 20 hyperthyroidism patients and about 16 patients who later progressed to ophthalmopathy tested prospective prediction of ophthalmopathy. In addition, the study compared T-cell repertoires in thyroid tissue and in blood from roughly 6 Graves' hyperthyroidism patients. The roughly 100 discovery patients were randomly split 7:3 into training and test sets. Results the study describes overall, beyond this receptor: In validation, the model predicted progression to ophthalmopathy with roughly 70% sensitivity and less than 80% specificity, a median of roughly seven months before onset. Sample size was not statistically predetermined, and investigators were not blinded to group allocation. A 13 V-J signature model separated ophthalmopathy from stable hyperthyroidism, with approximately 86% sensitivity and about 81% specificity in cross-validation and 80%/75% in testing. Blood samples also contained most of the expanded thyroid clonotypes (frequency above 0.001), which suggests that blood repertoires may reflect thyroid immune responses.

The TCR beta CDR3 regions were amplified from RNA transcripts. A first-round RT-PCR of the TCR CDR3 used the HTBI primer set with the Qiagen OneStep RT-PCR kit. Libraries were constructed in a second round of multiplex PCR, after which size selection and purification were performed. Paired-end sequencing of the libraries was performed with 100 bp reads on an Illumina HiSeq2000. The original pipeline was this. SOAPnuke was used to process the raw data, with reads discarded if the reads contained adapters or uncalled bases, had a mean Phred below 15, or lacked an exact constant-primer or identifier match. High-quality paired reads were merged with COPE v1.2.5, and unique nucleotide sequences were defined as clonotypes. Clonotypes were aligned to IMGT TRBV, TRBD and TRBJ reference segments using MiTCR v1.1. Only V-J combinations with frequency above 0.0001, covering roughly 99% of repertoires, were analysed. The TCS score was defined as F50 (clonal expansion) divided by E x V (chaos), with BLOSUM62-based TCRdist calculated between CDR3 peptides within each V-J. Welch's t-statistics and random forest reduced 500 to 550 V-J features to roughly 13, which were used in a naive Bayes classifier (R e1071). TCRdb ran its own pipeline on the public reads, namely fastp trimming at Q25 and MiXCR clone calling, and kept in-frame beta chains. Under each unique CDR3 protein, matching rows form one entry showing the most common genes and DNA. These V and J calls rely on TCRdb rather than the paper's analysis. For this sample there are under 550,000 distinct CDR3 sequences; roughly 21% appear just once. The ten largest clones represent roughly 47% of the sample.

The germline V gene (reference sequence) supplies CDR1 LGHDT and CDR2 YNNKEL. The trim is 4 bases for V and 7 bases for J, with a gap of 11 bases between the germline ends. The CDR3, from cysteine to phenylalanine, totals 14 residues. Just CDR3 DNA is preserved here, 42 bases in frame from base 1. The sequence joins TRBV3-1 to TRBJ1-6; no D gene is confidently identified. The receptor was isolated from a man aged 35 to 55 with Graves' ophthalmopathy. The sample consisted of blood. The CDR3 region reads CASSRAEINSPLHF. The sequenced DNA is TGTGCCAGCAGCCGGGCGGAAATCAATTCACCCCTCCACTTT.